The rows below give T cell receptor beta chains drawn from one sample of a study of a mutant IDH1 vaccine in newly diagnosed glioma. These TCRs' antigens remain unknown. Clones were read by immunoSEQ multiplex PCR, and TCRdb kept only the in-frame ones, dropping some. Of over 55,000 clones in the sample, about four fifths are singletons; the top ten hold roughly 3.5%. Sequencing used PBMCs, obtained from a glioma patient whose treatment included an IDH1 peptide vaccine. The origin of the receptors is a man in his thirties or forties with glioma. Each CDR3 is given with its conserved first and last residue. A D gene is named only where the DNA matches it firmly. The listing skips clone size in some rows; elsewhere it reads once, few, many or a size class.

V: TRBV5-4
D: -
J: TRBJ1-2
size: -
CDR3: CASSLETRTNYGYTF
DNA: TGTGCCAGCAGCTTGGAGACACGGACGAACTATGGCTACACCTTC

V: TRBV5-5
D: TRBD1
J: TRBJ2-2
size: once
CDR3: CASSIGQGRDVGELFF
DNA: TGTGCCAGCAGCATCGGACAGGGGCGTGATGTCGGGGAGCTGTTTTTT

V: TRBV30
D: -
J: TRBJ1-4
size: -
CDR3: CAWSELTRANEKLFF
DNA: TGTGCCTGGAGTGAGCTGACAAGAGCTAATGAAAAACTGTTTTTT

V: TRBV30
D: -
J: TRBJ1-5
size: -
CDR3: CAWSLQGNQPQHF
DNA: TGTGCCTGGAGCCTACAGGGAAATCAGCCCCAGCATTTT

V: TRBV4-1
D: TRBD1
J: TRBJ2-3
size: -
CDR3: CASSQDSGGADTQYF
DNA: TGCGCCAGCAGCCAAGATTCAGGGGGCGCAGATACGCAGTATTTT

V: TRBV27
D: -
J: TRBJ1-1
size: medium-sized
CDR3: CASSLSSRGEAFF
DNA: TGTGCCAGCAGTTTATCGTCGAGGGGTGAAGCTTTCTTT

V: TRBV27
D: -
J: TRBJ2-5
size: -
CDR3: CASSPASGAFVRQYF
DNA: TGTGCCAGCAGTCCAGCCTCCGGGGCGTTCGTTCGGCAGTACTTC

V: TRBV2
D: -
J: TRBJ2-5
size: -
CDR3: CASGETQYF
DNA: TGTGCCAGCGGCGAGACCCAGTACTTC

V: TRBV18
D: -
J: TRBJ2-2
size: -
CDR3: CASSLRGTGELFF
DNA: TGTGCCAGCTCGCTAAGGGGTACCGGGGAGCTGTTTTTT

V: TRBV5-6
D: -
J: TRBJ2-1
size: -
CDR3: CASSLGLTSWSYNEQFF
DNA: TGTGCCAGCAGCTTGGGATTGACTAGTTGGTCCTACAATGAGCAGTTCTTC

V: TRBV2
D: -
J: TRBJ2-7
size: -
CDR3: CASLGRGYEQYF
DNA: TGTGCCAGCCTCGGAAGGGGTTACGAGCAGTACTTC